One T cell receptor beta chain is described in this entry. This sample is part of a study of Ad26.COV2.S vaccination and SARS-CoV-2 variants. Background on the study: Enrolled in COV1001, the donor was in the Ad26.COV2.S trial arm, which received the vaccine.

Treatment specified: roughly 19 received Ad26.COV2.S at low or high dose, single or two shots; 5 received placebo; per-sample allocation not given. Samples were taken on day 63 after the first vaccine or placebo injection. Ad26.COV2.S expressed prefusion-stabilized spike from the original Wuhan strain. TCRdb's copy holds only in-frame clones and misses some; the assay was immunoSEQ multiplex PCR. The data contain 300,000 to 400,000 clones, about 86% of them singletons. Germline lookup yields CDR1 SGHTA and CDR2 FQGNSA. CDR3 length: 15 residues. Deletions cut 4 bases from V and 2 bases from J, with 9 bases between.

This chain uses TRBV7-2 with TRBJ2-6; D is possibly TRBD1 (5 bases). This material consisted of peripheral blood, taken in a trial of Ad26.COV2.S vaccine versus placebo. The sequence was obtained from a person between 18 and 65 years old who received the Ad26.COV2.S COVID-19 vaccine or a placebo. CDR3 sequence (DNA): TGTGCCAGCAGCTCAGGGCAACCTGGGGCCAACGTCCTGACTTTC. Protein product: CASSSGQPGANVLTF.